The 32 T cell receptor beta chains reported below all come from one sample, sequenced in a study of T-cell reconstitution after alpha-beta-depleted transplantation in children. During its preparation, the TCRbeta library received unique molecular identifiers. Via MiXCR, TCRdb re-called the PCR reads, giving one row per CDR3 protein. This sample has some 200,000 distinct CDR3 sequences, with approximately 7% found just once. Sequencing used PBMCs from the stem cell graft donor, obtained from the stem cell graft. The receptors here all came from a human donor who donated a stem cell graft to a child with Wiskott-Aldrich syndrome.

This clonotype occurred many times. CDR3 sequence reads: CASRHRPTDTQYF. The CDR3 DNA sequence: TGTGCCAGCAGACACAGGCCCACAGATACGCAGTATTTT. The chain uses TRBV5-6 and TRBJ2-3; the D gene is possibly TRBD1 (5 bases). The CDR3 length is 13 residues. Germline V gene data show CDR1 as SGHDT and CDR2 as YYEEEE. V was cut by 5 bases and J by 2 bases, with 9 bases left in between. The variable domain in full, with the rest retrieved from reference TRBV5-6 and TRBJ2-3, is DAGVTQSPTHLIKTRGQQVTLRCSPKSGHDTVSWYQQALGQGPQFIFQYYEEEERQRGNFPDRFSGHQFPNYSSELNVNALLLGDSALYLCASRHRPTDTQYFGPGTRLTVL.

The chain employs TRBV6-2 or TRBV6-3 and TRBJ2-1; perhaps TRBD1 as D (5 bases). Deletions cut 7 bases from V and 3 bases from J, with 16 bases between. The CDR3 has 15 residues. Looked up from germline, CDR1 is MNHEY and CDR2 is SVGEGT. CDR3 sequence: CASISLGQYYNEQFF. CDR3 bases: TGTGCCAGCATTTCCCTGGGGCAGTACTACAATGAGCAGTTCTTC.

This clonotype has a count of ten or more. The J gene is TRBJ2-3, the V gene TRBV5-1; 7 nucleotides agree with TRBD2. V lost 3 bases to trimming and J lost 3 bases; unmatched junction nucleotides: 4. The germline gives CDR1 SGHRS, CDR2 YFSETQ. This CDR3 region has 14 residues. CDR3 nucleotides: TGCGCCAGCAGCTCGCTAGCGGAGACAGATACGCAGTATTTT. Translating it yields CASSSLAETDTQYF.

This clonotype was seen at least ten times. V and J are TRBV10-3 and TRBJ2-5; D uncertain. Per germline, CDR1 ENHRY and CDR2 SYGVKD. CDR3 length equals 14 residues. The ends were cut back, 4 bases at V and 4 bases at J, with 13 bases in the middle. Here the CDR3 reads CAISGVALGETQYF. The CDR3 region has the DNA TGTGCCATCAGTGGGGTCGCGCTGGGAGAGACCCAGTACTTC.

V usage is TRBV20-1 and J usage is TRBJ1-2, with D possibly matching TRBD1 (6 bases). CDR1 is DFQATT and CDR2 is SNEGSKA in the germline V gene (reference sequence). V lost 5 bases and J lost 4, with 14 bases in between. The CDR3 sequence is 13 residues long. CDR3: CSAEDSFGYGYTF. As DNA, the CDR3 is TGCAGTGCTGAGGACAGCTTTGGCTATGGCTACACCTTC.

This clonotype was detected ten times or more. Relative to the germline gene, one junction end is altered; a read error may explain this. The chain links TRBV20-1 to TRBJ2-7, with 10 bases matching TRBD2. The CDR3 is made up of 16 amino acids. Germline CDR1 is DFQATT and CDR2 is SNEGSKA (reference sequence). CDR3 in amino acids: CSARGLAGVIGYEQYF. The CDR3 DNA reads TGCAGTGCCAGAGGGCTAGCGGGAGTAATTGGGTACGAGCAGTACTTC.

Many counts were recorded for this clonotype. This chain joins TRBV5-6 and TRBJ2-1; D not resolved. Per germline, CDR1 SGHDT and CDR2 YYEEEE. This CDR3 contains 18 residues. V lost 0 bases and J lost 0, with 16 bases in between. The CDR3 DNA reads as TGTGCCAGCAGCTTGGGGGAAACCCGACGAAGCTCCTACAATGAGCAGTTCTTC. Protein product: CASSLGETRRSSYNEQFF.

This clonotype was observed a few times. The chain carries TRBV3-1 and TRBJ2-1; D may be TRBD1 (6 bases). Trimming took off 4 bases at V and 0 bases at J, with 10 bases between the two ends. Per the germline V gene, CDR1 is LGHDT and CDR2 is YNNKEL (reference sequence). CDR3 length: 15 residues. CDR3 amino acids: CASSRLTGSYNEQFF. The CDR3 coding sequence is TGTGCCAGCAGCCGCCTGACAGGCTCCTACAATGAGCAGTTCTTC.

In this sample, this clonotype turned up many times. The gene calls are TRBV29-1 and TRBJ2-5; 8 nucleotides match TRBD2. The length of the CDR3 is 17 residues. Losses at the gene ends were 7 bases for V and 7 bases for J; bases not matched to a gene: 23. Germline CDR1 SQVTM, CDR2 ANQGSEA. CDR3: CSAQLADRTHPMRTQYF. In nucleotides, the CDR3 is TGCAGCGCCCAACTAGCGGACCGTACCCACCCAATGCGGACCCAGTACTTC.

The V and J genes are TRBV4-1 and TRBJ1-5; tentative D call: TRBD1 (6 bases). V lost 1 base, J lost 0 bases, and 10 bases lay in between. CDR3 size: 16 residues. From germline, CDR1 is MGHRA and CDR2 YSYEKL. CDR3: CASSQGGAYSNQPQHF. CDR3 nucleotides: TGCGCCAGCAGCCAAGGGGGGGCTTATAGCAATCAGCCCCAGCATTTT.

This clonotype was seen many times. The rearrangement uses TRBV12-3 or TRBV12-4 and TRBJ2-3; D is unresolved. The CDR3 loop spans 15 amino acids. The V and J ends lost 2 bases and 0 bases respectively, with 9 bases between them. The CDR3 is CASSLPEDSTDTQYF. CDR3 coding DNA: TGTGCCAGCAGTTTACCCGAGGACAGCACAGATACGCAGTATTTT.

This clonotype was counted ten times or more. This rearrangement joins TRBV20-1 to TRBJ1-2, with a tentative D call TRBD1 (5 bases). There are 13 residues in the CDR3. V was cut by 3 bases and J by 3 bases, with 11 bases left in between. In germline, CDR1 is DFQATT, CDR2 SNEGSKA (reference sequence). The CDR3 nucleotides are TGCAGTGCTAGCCGGGGCGTGGACTATGGCTACACCTTC. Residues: CSASRGVDYGYTF.

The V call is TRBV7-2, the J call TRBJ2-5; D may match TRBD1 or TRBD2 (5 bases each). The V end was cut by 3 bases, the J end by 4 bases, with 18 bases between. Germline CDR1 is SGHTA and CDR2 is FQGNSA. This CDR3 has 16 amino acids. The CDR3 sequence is CASSFQGPNGRETQYF. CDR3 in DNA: TGTGCCAGCAGCTTTCAGGGACCCAACGGGCGAGAGACCCAGTACTTC. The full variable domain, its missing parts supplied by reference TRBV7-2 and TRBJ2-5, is GAGVSQSPSNKVTEKGKDVELRCDPISGHTALYWYRQSLGQGLEFLIYFQGNSAPDKSGLPSDRFSAERTGGSVSTLTIQRTQQEDSAVYLCASSFQGPNGRETQYFGPGTRLLVL.

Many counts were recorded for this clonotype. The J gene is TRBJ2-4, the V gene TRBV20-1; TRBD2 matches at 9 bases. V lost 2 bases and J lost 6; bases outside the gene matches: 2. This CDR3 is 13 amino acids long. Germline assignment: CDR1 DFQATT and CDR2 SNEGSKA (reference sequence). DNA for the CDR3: TGCAGTGCTAGAAATAGCGGGAGAAACATTCAGTACTTC. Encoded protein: CSARNSGRNIQYF.

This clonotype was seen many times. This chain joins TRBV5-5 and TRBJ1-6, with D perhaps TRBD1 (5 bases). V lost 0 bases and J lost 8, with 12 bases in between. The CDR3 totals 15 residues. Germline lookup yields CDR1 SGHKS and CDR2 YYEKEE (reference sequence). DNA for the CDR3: TGTGCCAGCAGCTTGGCTCGAGGGGAGTATTCACCCCTCCACTTT. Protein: CASSLARGEYSPLHF.

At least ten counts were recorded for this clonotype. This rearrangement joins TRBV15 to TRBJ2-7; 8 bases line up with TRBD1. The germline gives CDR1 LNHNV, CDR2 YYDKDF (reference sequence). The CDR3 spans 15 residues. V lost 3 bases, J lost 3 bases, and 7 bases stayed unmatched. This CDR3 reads CATSSQGQALYEQYF. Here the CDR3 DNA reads TGTGCCACCAGCAGTCAGGGACAGGCTCTCTACGAGCAGTACTTC.

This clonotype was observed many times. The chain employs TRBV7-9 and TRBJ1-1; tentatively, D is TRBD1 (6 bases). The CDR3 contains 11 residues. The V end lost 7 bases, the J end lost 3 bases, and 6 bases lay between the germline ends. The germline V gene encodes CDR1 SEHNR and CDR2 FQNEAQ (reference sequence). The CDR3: CASTGDTEAFF. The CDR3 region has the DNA TGTGCCAGCACAGGGGACACTGAAGCTTTCTTT.

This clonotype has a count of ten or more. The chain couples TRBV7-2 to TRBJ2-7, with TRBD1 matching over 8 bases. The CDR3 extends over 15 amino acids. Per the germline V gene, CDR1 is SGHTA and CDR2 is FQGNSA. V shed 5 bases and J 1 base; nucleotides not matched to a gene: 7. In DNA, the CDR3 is TGTGCCAGCAGCCTCCGACAGGGGCCTTCCTACGAGCAGTACTTC. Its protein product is CASSLRQGPSYEQYF.

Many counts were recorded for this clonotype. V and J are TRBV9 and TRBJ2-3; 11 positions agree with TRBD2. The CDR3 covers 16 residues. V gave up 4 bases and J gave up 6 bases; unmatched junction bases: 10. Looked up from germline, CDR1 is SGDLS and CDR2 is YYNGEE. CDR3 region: CASSPYSGGAADTQYF. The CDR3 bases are TGTGCCAGCAGCCCTTATAGCGGGGGGGCCGCCGATACGCAGTATTTT.

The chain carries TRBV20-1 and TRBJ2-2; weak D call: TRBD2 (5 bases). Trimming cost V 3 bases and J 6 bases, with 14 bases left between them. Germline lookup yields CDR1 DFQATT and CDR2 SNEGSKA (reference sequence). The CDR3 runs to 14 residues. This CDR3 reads CSASRPGWAGELFF. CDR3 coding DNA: TGCAGTGCTAGTCGTCCGGGGTGGGCCGGGGAGCTGTTTTTT.

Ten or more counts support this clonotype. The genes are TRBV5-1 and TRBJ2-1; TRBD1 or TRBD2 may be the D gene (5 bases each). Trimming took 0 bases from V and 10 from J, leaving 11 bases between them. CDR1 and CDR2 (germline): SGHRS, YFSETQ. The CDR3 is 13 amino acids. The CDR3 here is CASSLDGGREQFF. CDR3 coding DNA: TGCGCCAGCAGCTTGGATGGGGGACGAGAGCAGTTCTTC.

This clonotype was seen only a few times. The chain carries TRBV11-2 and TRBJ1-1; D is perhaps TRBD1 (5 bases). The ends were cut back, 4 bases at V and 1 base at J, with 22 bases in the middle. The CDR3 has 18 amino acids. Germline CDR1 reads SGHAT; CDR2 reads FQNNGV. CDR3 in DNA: TGTGCCAGCAGCTCCCGAGCGAGTCCGGGGCGTTCGAACACTGAAGCTTTCTTT. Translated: CASSSRASPGRSNTEAFF. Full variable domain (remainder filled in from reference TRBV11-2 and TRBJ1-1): EAGVAQSPRYKIIEKRQSVAFWCNPISGHATLYWYQQILGQGPKLLIQFQNNGVVDDSQLPKDRFSAERLKGVDSTLKIQPAKLEDSAVYLCASSSRASPGRSNTEAFFGQGTRLTVV.

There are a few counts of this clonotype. The CDR3 here is CASSPSRVNYGYTF. CDR3 DNA sequence: TGTGCCAGCAGCCCTAGCAGGGTAAACTATGGCTACACCTTC. This rearrangement joins TRBV7-2 to TRBJ1-2; D might be TRBD1 (5 bases). The CDR3 sequence is 14 residues long. Trimming shortened V by 5 bases and J by 2 bases, and 12 bases separated the two germline ends. The germline V gene encodes CDR1 SGHTA and CDR2 FQGNSA.

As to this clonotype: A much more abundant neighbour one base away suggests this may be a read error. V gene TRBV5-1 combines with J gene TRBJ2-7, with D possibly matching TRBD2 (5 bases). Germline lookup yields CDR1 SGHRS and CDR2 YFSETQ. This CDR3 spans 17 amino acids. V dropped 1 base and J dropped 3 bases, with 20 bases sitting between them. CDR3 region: CASSLTSGSSRLYEQYF. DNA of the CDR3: TGCGCCAGCAGCTTGACCTCCGGGTCTAGCAGGCTCTACGAGCAGTACTTC.

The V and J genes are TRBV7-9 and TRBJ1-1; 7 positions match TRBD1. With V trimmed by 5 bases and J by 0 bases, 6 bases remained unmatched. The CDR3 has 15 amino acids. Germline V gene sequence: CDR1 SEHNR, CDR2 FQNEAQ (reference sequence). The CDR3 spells CASSNRGPMNTEAFF. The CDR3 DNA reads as TGTGCCAGCAGCAACAGGGGCCCCATGAACACTGAAGCTTTCTTT.

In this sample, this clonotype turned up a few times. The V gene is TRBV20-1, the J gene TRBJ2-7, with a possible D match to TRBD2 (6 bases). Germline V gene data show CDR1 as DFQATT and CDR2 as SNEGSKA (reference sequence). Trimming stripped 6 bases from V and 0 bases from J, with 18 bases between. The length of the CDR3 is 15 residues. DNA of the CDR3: TGCAGTGCCTCGTCGGTACTAGCTAGCTCCTACGAGCAGTACTTC. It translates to CSASSVLASSYEQYF.

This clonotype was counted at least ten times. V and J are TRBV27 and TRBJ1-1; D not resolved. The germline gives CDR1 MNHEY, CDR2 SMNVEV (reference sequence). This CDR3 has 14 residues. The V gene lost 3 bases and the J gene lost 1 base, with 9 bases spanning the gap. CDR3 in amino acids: CASSLGRSNTEAFF. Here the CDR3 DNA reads TGTGCCAGCAGTTTGGGCAGGTCGAACACTGAAGCTTTCTTT.

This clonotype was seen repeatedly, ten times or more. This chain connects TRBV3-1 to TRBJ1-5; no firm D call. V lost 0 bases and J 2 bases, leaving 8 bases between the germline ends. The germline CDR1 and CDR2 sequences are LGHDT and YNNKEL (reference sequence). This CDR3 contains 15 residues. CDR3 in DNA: TGTGCCAGCAGCCAAGACACGCCGGGCAATCAGCCCCAGCATTTT. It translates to CASSQDTPGNQPQHF.

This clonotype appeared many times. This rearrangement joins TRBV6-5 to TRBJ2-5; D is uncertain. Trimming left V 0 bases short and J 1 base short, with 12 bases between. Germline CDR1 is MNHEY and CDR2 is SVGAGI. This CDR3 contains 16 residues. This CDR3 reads CASSYSWVESQETQYF. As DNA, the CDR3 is TGTGCCAGCAGTTACTCTTGGGTAGAAAGCCAAGAGACCCAGTACTTC.

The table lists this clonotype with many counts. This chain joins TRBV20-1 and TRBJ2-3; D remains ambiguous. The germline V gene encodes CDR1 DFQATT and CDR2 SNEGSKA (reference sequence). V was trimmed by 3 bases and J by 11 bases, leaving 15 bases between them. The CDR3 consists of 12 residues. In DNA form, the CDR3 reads TGCAGTGCTAGTTCCCTCACGGACGAGCAGTATTTT. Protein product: CSASSLTDEQYF.

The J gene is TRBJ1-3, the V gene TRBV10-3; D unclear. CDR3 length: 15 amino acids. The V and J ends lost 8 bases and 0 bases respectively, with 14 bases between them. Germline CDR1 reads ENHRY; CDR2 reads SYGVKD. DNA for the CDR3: TGTGCCATCGGGATCGACCTGAGCTCTGGAAACACCATATATTTT. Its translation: CAIGIDLSSGNTIYF.

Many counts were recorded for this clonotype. The CDR3: CATSRDHGSLNTGELFF. The CDR3 DNA follows: TGTGCCACCAGCAGAGATCACGGCTCCTTGAACACCGGGGAGCTGTTTTTT. V gene TRBV15 combines with J gene TRBJ2-2, with D uncertain. Trimming took 0 bases from V and 1 from J, leaving 12 bases between them. CDR1 LNHNV and CDR2 YYDKDF come from the germline V gene (reference sequence). The CDR3 is 17 amino acids.